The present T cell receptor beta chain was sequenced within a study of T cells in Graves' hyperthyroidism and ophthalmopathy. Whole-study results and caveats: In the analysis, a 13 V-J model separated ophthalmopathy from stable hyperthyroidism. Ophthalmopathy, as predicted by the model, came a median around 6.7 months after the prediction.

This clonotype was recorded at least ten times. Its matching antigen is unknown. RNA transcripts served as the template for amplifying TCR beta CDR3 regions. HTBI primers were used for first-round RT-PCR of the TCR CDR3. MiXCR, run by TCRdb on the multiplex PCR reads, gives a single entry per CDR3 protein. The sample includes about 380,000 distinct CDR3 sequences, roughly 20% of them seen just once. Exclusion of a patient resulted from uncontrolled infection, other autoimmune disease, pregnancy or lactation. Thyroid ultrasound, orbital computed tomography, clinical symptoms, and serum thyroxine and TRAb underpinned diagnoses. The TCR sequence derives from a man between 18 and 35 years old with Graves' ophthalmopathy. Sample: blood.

The CDR3 sequence: CASSKRDSNTGELFF. The CDR3 DNA sequence: TGTGCCAGCAGCAAAAGGGACAGCAACACCGGGGAGCTGTTTTTT. This chain connects TRBV12-3 or TRBV12-4 to TRBJ2-2; 7 bases agree with TRBD1. The junction had 6 bases not matched to a gene; V was cut back by 6 bases and J by 2 bases. The CDR3 spans 15 residues.